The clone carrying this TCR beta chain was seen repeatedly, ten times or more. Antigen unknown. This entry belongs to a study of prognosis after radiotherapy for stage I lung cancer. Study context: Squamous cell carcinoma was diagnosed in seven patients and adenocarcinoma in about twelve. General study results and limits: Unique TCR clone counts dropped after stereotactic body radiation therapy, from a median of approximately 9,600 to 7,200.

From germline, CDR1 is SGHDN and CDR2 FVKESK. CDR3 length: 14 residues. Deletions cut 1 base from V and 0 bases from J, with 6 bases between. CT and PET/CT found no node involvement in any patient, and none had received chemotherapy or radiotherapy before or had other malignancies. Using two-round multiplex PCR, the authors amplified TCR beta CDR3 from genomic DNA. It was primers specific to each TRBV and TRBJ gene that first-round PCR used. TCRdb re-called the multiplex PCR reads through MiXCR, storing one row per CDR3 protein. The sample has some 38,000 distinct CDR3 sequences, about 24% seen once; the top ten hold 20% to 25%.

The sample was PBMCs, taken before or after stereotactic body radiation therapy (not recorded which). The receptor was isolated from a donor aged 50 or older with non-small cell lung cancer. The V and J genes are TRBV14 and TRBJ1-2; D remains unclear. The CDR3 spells CASSQAGANYGYTF. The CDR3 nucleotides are TGTGCCAGCAGCCAAGCCGGGGCTAACTATGGCTACACCTTC.